Sequencing of this T cell receptor beta chain was carried out in a study of blood T cells in healthy people across ages. The ends were cut back, 3 bases at V and 0 bases at J, with 5 bases in the middle. Germline CDR1 KGHDR, CDR2 SFDVKD. This CDR3 has 15 residues. Together with a sample-barcoded 5' primer, a J-beta primer mix was included in a second PCR lasting roughly 6 to 12 cycles. From the 5' RACE reads, TCRdb called clonotypes with MiXCR, one entry per CDR3 protein. Found here are about 800,000 distinct CDR3 sequences, 20% to 25% of them singletons; the top ten hold under 4.5%. Extracted total RNA amounted to at least 5.5 micrograms for each sample. In addition, the sample was reused for a study of T cells of mothers and their children. This second study says: According to the study, all extracted RNA entered cDNA synthesis at roughly 1.5 ug per 15 ul. A primer called M1S, used in the second PCR, added sample barcodes and 2-4 random nucleotides. Related and unrelated pairs show similar thymic shaping of TCR recombination output.

The receptor was isolated from a boy younger than 18 in good health. The V and J genes are TRBV24-1 and TRBJ2-6; D uncertain. The sample taken for sequencing was blood. CDR3 amino acids: CATSDSLSGANVLTF. CDR3 DNA: TGTGCCACCAGTGATAGCCTCTCTGGGGCCAACGTCCTGACTTTC.